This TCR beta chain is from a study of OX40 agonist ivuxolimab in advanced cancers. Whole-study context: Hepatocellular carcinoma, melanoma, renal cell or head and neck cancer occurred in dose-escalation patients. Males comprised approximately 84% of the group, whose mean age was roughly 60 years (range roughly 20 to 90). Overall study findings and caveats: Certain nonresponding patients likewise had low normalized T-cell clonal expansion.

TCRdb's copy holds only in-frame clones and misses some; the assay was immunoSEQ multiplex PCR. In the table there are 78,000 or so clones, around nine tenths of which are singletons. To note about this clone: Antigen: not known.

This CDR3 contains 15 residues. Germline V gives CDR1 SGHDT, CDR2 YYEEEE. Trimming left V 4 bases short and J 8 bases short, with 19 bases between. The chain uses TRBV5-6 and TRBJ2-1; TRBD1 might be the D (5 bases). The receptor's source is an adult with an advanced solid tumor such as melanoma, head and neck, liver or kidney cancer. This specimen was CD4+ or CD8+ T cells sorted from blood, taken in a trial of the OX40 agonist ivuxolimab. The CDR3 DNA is TGTGCCAGCAGCCTCTTTGGGGCCTCGACCGATGAGCAGTTCTTC. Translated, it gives CASSLFGASTDEQFF.